Below are 30 T cell receptor beta chains sequenced from a single sample in a study of OX40 agonist ivuxolimab in advanced cancers. Sequencing used immunoSEQ multiplex PCR; TCRdb keeps in-frame clones, though not all of them. The data contain 60,000 to 65,000 clones, 75% to 90% of them singletons. The sample here was CD4+ or CD8+ T cells sorted from blood, taken in a trial of the OX40 agonist ivuxolimab. The source of these receptors is an adult with an advanced solid tumor such as melanoma, head and neck, liver or kidney cancer.

V usage is TRBV5-6 and J usage is TRBJ2-5; 8 positions match TRBD2. The better agreement between TRBJ2-7 and the DNA end casts doubt on the J call. This CDR3 is built from 12 residues. CDR1 SGHDT and CDR2 YYEEEE come from the germline V gene. The CDR3 bases are TGTGCCAGCAGCGGCGGGGGGTACGAGCAGTACTTC. This gives the protein CASSGGGYEQYF.

V is TRBV11-2 and J is TRBJ1-4, with D perhaps matching TRBD1 (5 bases). The V and J ends lost 2 bases and 6 bases respectively, with 13 bases between them. The CDR3 length is 15 residues. Looked up from germline, CDR1 is SGHAT and CDR2 is FQNNGV. The CDR3 region is CASSLRDDAYEKLFF. The CDR3, as DNA: TGTGCCAGCAGCTTACGGGACGACGCATATGAAAAACTGTTTTTT.

V and J are TRBV4-1 and TRBJ2-1; D may correspond to TRBD1 or TRBD2 (5 bases each). V dropped 4 bases and J dropped 4 bases, with 17 bases sitting between them. Per the germline V gene, CDR1 is MGHRA and CDR2 is YSYEKL. The CDR3 covers 16 residues. The CDR3 loop reads CASSPSRPGPYNEQFF. The CDR3 DNA sequence: TGCGCCAGCAGCCCATCGCGTCCGGGACCGTACAATGAGCAGTTCTTC.

The chain joins TRBV2 to TRBJ2-7; no firm D call. CDR3 length: 14 residues. Trimming took 6 bases from V and 0 from J, leaving 12 bases between them. Germline assignment: CDR1 SNHLY and CDR2 FYNNEI. The CDR3 DNA sequence: TGTGCCAGCAGACCCCGTCCTAGCTCCTACGAGCAGTACTTC. Protein product: CASRPRPSSYEQYF.

This chain connects TRBV11-2 to TRBJ2-3, with 8 positions matching TRBD2. The CDR3 contains 16 residues. Germline values: CDR1 SGHAT, CDR2 FQNNGV. The trim removed 2 bases at V and 4 bases at J, leaving 8 bases unmatched. This CDR3 is CASSLLGTRGPDTQYF. CDR3 sequence (DNA): TGTGCCAGCAGCTTACTGGGGACTAGAGGGCCAGATACGCAGTATTTT.

The V call is TRBV19, the J call TRBJ1-5; D is uncertain. Germline CDR1 reads LNHDA; CDR2 reads SQIVND (reference sequence). The CDR3 length is 16 residues. V lost 0 bases, J lost 1 base, and 10 bases lay in between. The CDR3 region is CASSIDEGYSNQPQHF. The DNA of the CDR3 is TGTGCCAGTAGTATAGATGAAGGATACAGCAATCAGCCCCAGCATTTT.

The chain recombines TRBV5-6 with TRBJ1-1, with TRBD1 matching over 8 bases. This CDR3 has 14 residues. The J segment lost 5 bases and the V segment lost 5 bases, leaving 8 bases of the junction unmatched. Germline CDR1 SGHDT, CDR2 YYEEEE. CDR3 sequence: CASRSQGALTEAFF. CDR3 nucleotide sequence: TGTGCCAGCAGGTCCCAGGGGGCGCTTACTGAAGCTTTCTTT. The full variable domain, completed using reference TRBV5-6 and TRBJ1-1, is DAGVTQSPTHLIKTRGQQVTLRCSPKSGHDTVSWYQQALGQGPQFIFQYYEEEERQRGNFPDRFSGHQFPNYSSELNVNALLLGDSALYLCASRSQGALTEAFFGQGTRLTVV.

This clone occurred a few times. V gene TRBV4-1 combines with J gene TRBJ1-2; D not certain. The CDR3 is 14 amino acids. Germline assignment: CDR1 MGHRA and CDR2 YSYEKL. V lost 1 base and J lost 2, with 8 bases in between. The CDR3 DNA sequence: TGCGCCAGCAGCCAAGTTGGCCGAAACTATGGCTACACCTTC. Amino acid sequence: CASSQVGRNYGYTF.

The chain employs TRBV19 and TRBJ1-5, with 7 positions matching TRBD1. CDR1 LNHDA and CDR2 SQIVND come from the germline V gene (reference sequence). The V segment lost 6 bases and the J segment 3 bases; nucleotides outside the gene matches: 2. The CDR3 totals 13 residues. As DNA, the CDR3 is TGTGCCAGTAGGGGACAGTACAATCAGCCCCAGCATTTT. Its protein product is CASRGQYNQPQHF.

The CDR3 here is CATSRGGTGELFF. The CDR3, as DNA: TGTGCCACCAGCAGAGGCGGCACCGGGGAGCTGTTTTTT. The rearrangement links TRBV15 to TRBJ2-2, with unresolved D. The V gene's germline CDR1 is LNHNV and CDR2 YYDKDF (reference sequence). V was clipped by 1 base and J by 4 bases, with 4 bases between them. This CDR3 contains 13 residues. The variable domain in full, completed from reference TRBV15 and TRBJ2-2, reads DAMVIQNPRYQVTQFGKPVTLSCSQTLNHNVMYWYQQKSSQAPKLLFHYYDKDFNNEADTPDNFQSRRPNTSFCFLDIRSPGLGDTAMYLCATSRGGTGELFFGEGSRLTVL.

The chain carries TRBV5-1 and TRBJ2-7; TRBD1 agrees at 8 bases. This CDR3 is 15 amino acids long. The germline V gene has CDR1 SGHRS and CDR2 YFSETQ. With V trimmed by 4 bases and J by 2 bases, 8 bases remained unmatched. The CDR3 reads CASSRDRLGTYEQYF. Written as DNA, the CDR3 is TGCGCCAGCAGCAGGGACAGGTTAGGGACCTACGAGCAGTACTTC. Full variable domain (outside the CDR3, taken from reference TRBV5-1 and TRBJ2-7): KAGVTQTPRYLIKTRGQQVTLSCSPISGHRSVSWYQQTPGQGLQFLFEYFSETQRNKGNFPGRFSGRQFSNSRSEMNVSTLELGDSALYLCASSRDRLGTYEQYFGPGTRLTVT.

The V call is TRBV7-8, the J call TRBJ2-7; maybe TRBD1 (5 bases). V was cut by 3 bases and J by 2 bases, with 11 bases left in between. Germline V CDR1 and CDR2: SGHVS, FQNEAQ. The CDR3 contains 14 residues. The chain's CDR3 is CASSLAGLAYEQYF. In DNA, the CDR3 is TGTGCCAGCAGCTTGGCAGGGTTGGCCTACGAGCAGTACTTC. The variable domain in full, completed from reference TRBV7-8 and TRBJ2-7, reads GAGVSQSPRYKVAKRGQDVALRCDPISGHVSLFWYQQALGQGPEFLTYFQNEAQLDKSGLPSDRFFAERPEGSVSTLKIQRTQQEDSAVYLCASSLAGLAYEQYFGPGTRLTVT.

Here the CDR3 reads CASSMGTGSSATNEKLFF. In nucleotides, the CDR3 is TGCGCCAGCAGCATGGGGACAGGGAGCTCTGCAACTAATGAAAAACTGTTTTTT. The J gene is TRBJ1-4, the V gene TRBV5-1; 9 bases fit TRBD1. With 4 bases clipped from V and 0 bases from J, the junction kept 10 bases outside the gene matches. The CDR3 contains 18 residues. Per germline, CDR1 SGHRS and CDR2 YFSETQ.

The chain carries TRBV6-5 and TRBJ2-7, with TRBD2 as a possible D gene (5 bases). Germline loops: CDR1 MNHEY, CDR2 SVGAGI. The germline V and J ends were trimmed by 0 bases and 3 bases, with 12 bases remaining between them. This CDR3 contains 15 residues. The CDR3 DNA reads TGTGCCAGCAGTTACTCGATTGGGAGTTACTACGAGCAGTACTTC. Translating it yields CASSYSIGSYYEQYF.

This chain connects TRBV7-8 to TRBJ2-7; the D is unclear. Germline lookup yields CDR1 SGHVS and CDR2 FQNEAQ. Trimming removed 1 base from V and 3 bases from J, with 10 bases in between. The CDR3 is made up of 14 amino acids. In DNA, the CDR3 is TGTGCCAGCAGCTTAGGGACGGTAAACTACGAGCAGTACTTC. Translated, it gives CASSLGTVNYEQYF.

The V and J genes are TRBV6-5 and TRBJ2-7; 7 positions agree with TRBD1. The germline V gene has CDR1 MNHEY and CDR2 SVGAGI. The CDR3 runs to 13 residues. J gave up 0 bases and V 5 bases, and 1 base lay outside the gene matches. Written as DNA, the CDR3 is TGTGCCAGCAGTCACAGGGGCTCCTACGAGCAGTACTTC. Protein product: CASSHRGSYEQYF.

This sequence joins TRBV18 and TRBJ2-1; unclear D gene. Trimming pared 2 bases from V and 2 bases from J, leaving 4 bases between. The germline gives CDR1 KGHSH, CDR2 LQKENI. The CDR3 loop spans 13 amino acids. CDR3 in DNA: TGTGCCAGCTCACCAGGCACCTACAATGAGCAGTTCTTC. It translates to CASSPGTYNEQFF.

V usage is TRBV9 and J usage is TRBJ2-3; 7 nucleotides match TRBD2. V lost 4 bases to trimming and J lost 6 bases; unmatched junction nucleotides: 2. CDR1 is SGDLS, CDR2 YYNGEE, per germline. This CDR3 has 12 amino acids. The CDR3 coding sequence is TGTGCCAGCAGCTGGGAGGGGGATACGCAGTATTTT. It codes for CASSWEGDTQYF.

The J gene is TRBJ2-3, the V gene TRBV5-1, with D unclear. CDR3 length: 14 amino acids. The germline V and J ends were trimmed by 0 bases and 5 bases, with 10 bases remaining between them. Germline lookup yields CDR1 SGHRS and CDR2 YFSETQ. CDR3 in amino acids: CASSLGTALDTQYF. For the CDR3, the DNA is TGCGCCAGCAGCTTGGGTACTGCTTTAGATACGCAGTATTTT. The entire variable domain, with the rest obtained from reference TRBV5-1 and TRBJ2-3, is as follows: KAGVTQTPRYLIKTRGQQVTLSCSPISGHRSVSWYQQTPGQGLQFLFEYFSETQRNKGNFPGRFSGRQFSNSRSEMNVSTLELGDSALYLCASSLGTALDTQYFGPGTRLTVL.

The J gene is TRBJ2-7, the V gene TRBV29-1; 7 bases map to TRBD1. CDR3 length: 12 residues. Germline V gene lookup returns CDR1 SQVTM and CDR2 ANQGSEA. V was clipped by 7 bases and J by 3 bases; unmatched bases: 6. The CDR3 coding sequence is TGCAGCGCCCGGACAGGCCACTACGAGCAGTACTTC. This sequence encodes CSARTGHYEQYF.

The DNA for the CDR3 is TGCGCCAGCAGCTTAGGACAGGGGAATGGTGAAGCTTTCTTT. Residues: CASSLGQGNGEAFF. J is TRBJ1-1 and V is TRBV5-1; TRBD1 agrees at 9 bases. The CDR3 consists of 14 residues. J gave up 7 bases and V 2 bases, and 6 bases lay outside the gene matches. Germline loops: CDR1 SGHRS, CDR2 YFSETQ.

This clone is a singleton in its sample. The chain joins TRBV7-3 to TRBJ2-5; 11 nucleotides match TRBD1. The germline CDR1 and CDR2 sequences are SGHTA and FQGTGA. The V gene end was trimmed by 5 bases and the J gene end by 4 bases; junction bases not matched to a gene: 6. The length of the CDR3 is 15 residues. The CDR3 is CASSPFGTGGETQYF. In nucleotides, the CDR3 is TGTGCCAGCAGCCCCTTCGGGACAGGGGGAGAGACCCAGTACTTC.

The chain couples TRBV4-2 to TRBJ2-5; no firm D call. Per the germline V gene, CDR1 is LGHNA and CDR2 is YNFKEQ. V was cut by 0 bases and J by 1 base, with 9 bases left in between. The CDR3 covers 15 residues. The CDR3 region is CASSQDRVSQETQYF. CDR3 coding DNA: TGTGCCAGCAGCCAAGATCGGGTTAGCCAAGAGACCCAGTACTTC.

This rearrangement joins TRBV28 to TRBJ1-5, with D perhaps TRBD1 (5 bases). The germline gives CDR1 MDHEN, CDR2 SYDVKM. Between the trimmed V and J ends, which lost 11 bases and 2 bases, there was a span of 16 bases. There are 14 residues in the CDR3. The DNA for the CDR3 is TGTGCCGGGAATAAGGCGACAGGCAATCAGCCCCAGCATTTT. This sequence encodes CAGNKATGNQPQHF.

J is TRBJ2-1 and V is TRBV5-1; D perhaps matches TRBD2 (5 bases). Germline V gene sequence: CDR1 SGHRS, CDR2 YFSETQ. The V and J ends lost 1 base and 6 bases respectively, with 5 bases between them. This CDR3 has 12 amino acids. CDR3 amino acids: CASSLTSNEQFF. The CDR3 DNA reads as TGCGCCAGCAGCTTGACTAGCAATGAGCAGTTCTTC.

This chain links TRBV6-1 with TRBJ2-1; a weak D match, TRBD2 (7 bases). This CDR3 spans 15 amino acids. Trimming took off 2 bases at V and 7 bases at J, with 15 bases between the two ends. The V gene's germline CDR1 is MNHNS and CDR2 SASEGT. The CDR3 region is CASSEMVGGQNEQFF. The CDR3 nucleotides read TGTGCCAGCAGTGAAATGGTGGGGGGGCAAAATGAGCAGTTCTTC.

DNA for the CDR3: TGCGCCAGCAGCTTGTTCCGGGCGGACTATGGCTACACCTTC. Translated, it gives CASSLFRADYGYTF. The V and J genes are TRBV5-1 and TRBJ1-2; D uncertain. Germline-derived CDR1 and CDR2 are SGHRS and YFSETQ. CDR3 length equals 14 residues. V was pared by 1 base and J by 3 bases, with 10 bases between.

The V gene is TRBV19, the J gene TRBJ1-1; D might be TRBD1 (5 bases). Deletions cut 3 bases from V and 3 bases from J, with 8 bases between. CDR1 is LNHDA and CDR2 is SQIVND in the germline V gene (reference sequence). CDR3 length: 13 residues. The CDR3 loop is CASSIQGYTEAFF. CDR3 nucleotides: TGTGCCAGTAGTATTCAGGGATACACTGAAGCTTTCTTT.

This chain connects TRBV5-1 to TRBJ2-2; D remains ambiguous. The V end lost 0 bases, the J end lost 1 base, and 7 bases lay between the germline ends. The CDR3 has 15 amino acids. Germline V gene data show CDR1 as SGHRS and CDR2 as YFSETQ. As DNA, the CDR3 is TGCGCCAGCAGCTTGGAGCCGGGGAACACCGGGGAGCTGTTTTTT. Encoded protein: CASSLEPGNTGELFF.

This clone rates as medium-sized. The chain has TRBV28 and TRBJ1-6; maybe TRBD1 (5 bases). In germline, CDR1 is MDHEN, CDR2 SYDVKM. Trimming stripped 7 bases from V and 5 bases from J, with 15 bases between. This CDR3 region has 15 residues. The CDR3 region has the DNA TGTGCCAGCACCTCTGGGGGGTACGATAATTCACCCCTCCACTTT. It translates to CASTSGGYDNSPLHF.